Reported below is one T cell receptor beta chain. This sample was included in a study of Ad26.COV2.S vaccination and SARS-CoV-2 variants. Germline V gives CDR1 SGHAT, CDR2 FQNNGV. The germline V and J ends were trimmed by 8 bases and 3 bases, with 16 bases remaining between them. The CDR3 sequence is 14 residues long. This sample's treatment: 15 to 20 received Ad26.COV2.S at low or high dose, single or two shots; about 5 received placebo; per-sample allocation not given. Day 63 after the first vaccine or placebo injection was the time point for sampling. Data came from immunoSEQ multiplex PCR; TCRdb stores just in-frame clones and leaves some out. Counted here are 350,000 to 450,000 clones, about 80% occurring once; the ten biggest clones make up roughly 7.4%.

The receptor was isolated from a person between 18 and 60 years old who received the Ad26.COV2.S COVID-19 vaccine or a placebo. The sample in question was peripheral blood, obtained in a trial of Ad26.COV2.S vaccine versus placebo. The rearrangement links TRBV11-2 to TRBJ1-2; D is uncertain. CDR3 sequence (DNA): TGTGCCAGCCCCGGGAGGAGGGTGGACTATGGCTACACCTTC. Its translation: CASPGRRVDYGYTF.